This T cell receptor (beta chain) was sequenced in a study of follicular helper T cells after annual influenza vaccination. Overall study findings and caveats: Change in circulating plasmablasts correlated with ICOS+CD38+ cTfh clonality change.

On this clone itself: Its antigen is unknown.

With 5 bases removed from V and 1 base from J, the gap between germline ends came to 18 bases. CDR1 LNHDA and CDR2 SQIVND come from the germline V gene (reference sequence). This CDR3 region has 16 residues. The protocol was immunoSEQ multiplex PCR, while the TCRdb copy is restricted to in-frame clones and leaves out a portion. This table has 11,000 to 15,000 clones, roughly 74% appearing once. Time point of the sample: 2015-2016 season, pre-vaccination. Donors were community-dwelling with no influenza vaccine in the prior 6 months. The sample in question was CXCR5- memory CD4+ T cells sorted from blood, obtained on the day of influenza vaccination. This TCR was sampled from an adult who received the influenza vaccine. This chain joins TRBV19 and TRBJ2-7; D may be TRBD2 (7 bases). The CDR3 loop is CASSSSGGGPSYEQYF. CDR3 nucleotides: TGTGCCAGTAGTTCGAGTGGGGGGGGCCCATCCTACGAGCAGTACTTC.